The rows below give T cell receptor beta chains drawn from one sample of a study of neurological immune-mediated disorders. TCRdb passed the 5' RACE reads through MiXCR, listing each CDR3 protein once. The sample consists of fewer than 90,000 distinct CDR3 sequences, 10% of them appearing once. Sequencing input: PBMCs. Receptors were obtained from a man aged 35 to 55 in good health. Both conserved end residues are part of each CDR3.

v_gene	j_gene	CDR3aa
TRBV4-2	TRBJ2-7	CASSRDFSYEQYF
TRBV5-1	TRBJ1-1	CACSLTRNTEAFF
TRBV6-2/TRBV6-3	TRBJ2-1	CASSYGRPSYNEQFF
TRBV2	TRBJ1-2	CASIGGQGQGYTF
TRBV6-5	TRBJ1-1	CASRSGGTEAFF
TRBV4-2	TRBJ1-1	CASSQDQGTANTEAFF
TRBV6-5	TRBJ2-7	CASRGLAGGFSSYEQYF
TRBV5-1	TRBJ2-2	CASSHGQAEANTGELFF
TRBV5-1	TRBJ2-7	CASSPRTGNYEQYF
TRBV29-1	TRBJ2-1	CSVERGVEFF
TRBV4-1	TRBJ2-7	CASSQGPGYSYEQYF
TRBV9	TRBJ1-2	CASSEEGGQGHYGYTF
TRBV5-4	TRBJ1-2	CASRGWTDPNRGYTF
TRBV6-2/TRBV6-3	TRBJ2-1	CASSLLTGMYNEQFF
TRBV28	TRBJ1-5	CASSLGDRSYQPQHF
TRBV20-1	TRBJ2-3	CSARAGGNTDTQYF
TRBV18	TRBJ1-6	CASSPEGTGQSPLHF